The 15 T cell receptor beta chains presented below share a single source sample, sequenced in a study of cytomegalovirus exposure and HLA in healthy donors. With 60 Vbeta and 13 Jbeta primers, the PCR was carried out. Clones were sequenced by immunoSEQ multiplex PCR, and TCRdb holds only the in-frame ones, with some missing. Counted here are 110,000 to 150,000 clones, roughly four fifths occurring once; the ten biggest clones make up 1% to 1.5%. The sequenced sample was PBMCs. These receptors all stem from a woman in her forties in good health and CMV-seronegative.

This clone appeared many times. V is TRBV6-1 and J is TRBJ1-4; D remains ambiguous. The germline CDR1 and CDR2 sequences are MNHNS and SASEGT. V lost 8 bases and J 7 bases, leaving 8 bases between the germline ends. This CDR3 comprises 11 residues. The CDR3 nucleotides read TGTGCCAGCTCTTCGTTTGAAAAACTGTTTTTT. Its protein product is CASSSFEKLFF.

The rearrangement links TRBV6-5 to TRBJ1-5, with a weak D call TRBD1 (5 bases). Deletions cut 7 bases from V and 5 bases from J, with 12 bases between. Per the germline V gene, CDR1 is MNHEY and CDR2 is SVGAGI. CDR3 length: 13 amino acids. The CDR3 DNA reads as TGTGCCAGCACCCCAGGGTGGGATCAGCCCCAGCATTTT. As protein: CASTPGWDQPQHF.

The J gene is TRBJ2-4, the V gene TRBV19; D is possibly TRBD1 (6 bases). Deletions cut 6 bases from V and 0 bases from J, with 9 bases between. Germline values: CDR1 LNHDA, CDR2 SQIVND (reference sequence). This CDR3 is built from 14 residues. The CDR3 is CASRTGPAKNIQYF. The CDR3, as DNA: TGTGCCAGTAGAACAGGGCCAGCCAAAAACATTCAGTACTTC.

The chain employs TRBV7-9 and TRBJ2-1, with 7 bases aligning to TRBD2. Germline CDR1 and CDR2: SEHNR and FQNEAQ (reference sequence). V dropped 5 bases and J dropped 1; count of bases not matched to a gene: 8. This CDR3 spans 16 amino acids. CDR3 residues: CASSGFRRGSYNEQFF. CDR3 sequence (DNA): TGTGCCAGCAGCGGCTTCCGGCGGGGGTCCTACAATGAGCAGTTCTTC.

The V and J genes are TRBV9 and TRBJ2-1; TRBD1 agrees at 8 bases. The CDR3 covers 17 residues. Germline V lookup: CDR1 SGDLS, CDR2 YYNGEE. Trimming took 2 bases from V and 4 from J; bases not matched to a gene: 11. The CDR3 loop reads CASSVSRGTGSYNEQFF. The CDR3 nucleotides read TGTGCCAGCAGCGTCAGTCGAGGGACAGGTTCTTACAATGAGCAGTTCTTC.

The genes are TRBV11-2 and TRBJ2-1; tentatively, D is TRBD1 (5 bases). The ends were cut back, 4 bases at V and 9 bases at J, with 13 bases in the middle. Germline V gives CDR1 SGHAT, CDR2 FQNNGV. This CDR3 is built from 13 residues. CDR3 loop: CASSSPRVSEQFF. The CDR3 coding sequence is TGTGCCAGCAGCTCACCCAGGGTGAGTGAGCAGTTCTTC.

J is TRBJ2-1 and V is TRBV4-1; D perhaps matches TRBD2 (6 bases). The germline V gene has CDR1 MGHRA and CDR2 YSYEKL. V shed 2 bases and J shed 7 bases, with 12 bases lying between them. The CDR3 runs to 14 residues. The chain's CDR3 is CASSQLGTGNEQFF. CDR3 DNA sequence: TGCGCCAGCAGCCAACTAGGGACTGGGAATGAGCAGTTCTTC.

The V gene is TRBV5-4, the J gene TRBJ2-5; 13 bases fit TRBD2. Unmatched junction bases numbered 2, after V lost 4 bases and J lost 2 bases. CDR3 length equals 15 residues. From germline, CDR1 is SGHNT and CDR2 YYREEE (reference sequence). CDR3 sequence (DNA): TGTGCCAGCAGCACGGGACTAGCGGGGCAAGAGACCCAGTACTTC. Protein sequence: CASSTGLAGQETQYF.

The sample holds one count of this clone. The chain combines TRBV11-2 with TRBJ2-1, with a possible D match to TRBD1 (5 bases). The length of the CDR3 is 19 residues. The germline V gene encodes CDR1 SGHAT and CDR2 FQNNGV. The V and J ends lost 4 bases and 2 bases respectively, with 24 bases between them. Here the CDR3 DNA reads TGTGCCAGCAGCTGGAGCTTAGGTCTGGACATCCGCCCCTACAATGAGCAGTTCTTC. Protein sequence: CASSWSLGLDIRPYNEQFF.

The J gene is TRBJ1-2, the V gene TRBV10-3, with TRBD1 identical over 7 bases. The CDR3 loop spans 12 amino acids. With 6 bases clipped from V and 8 bases from J, the junction kept 6 bases outside the gene matches. The germline V gene encodes CDR1 ENHRY and CDR2 SYGVKD. CDR3 coding DNA: TGTGCCATCAGGACAGGGCTAGGAGGCTACACCTTC. This codes for CAIRTGLGGYTF.

The V and J genes are TRBV6-5 and TRBJ1-2, with D possibly matching TRBD1 (6 bases). The germline CDR1 and CDR2 sequences are MNHEY and SVGAGI. Between the trimmed V and J ends, which lost 7 bases and 3 bases, there was a span of 12 bases. The CDR3 has 13 amino acids. CDR3 DNA: TGTGCCAGCACCGATACAGGGTACTATGGCTACACCTTC. Translation: CASTDTGYYGYTF.

There are a few counts of this clone. V is TRBV6-6 and J is TRBJ2-2; D perhaps matches TRBD2 (6 bases). The CDR3 is 15 residues long. The V gene's germline CDR1 is MNHNY and CDR2 SVGAGI (reference sequence). V was clipped by 0 bases and J by 3 bases, with 8 bases between them. DNA of the CDR3: TGTGCCAGCAGTTACTCCGGGACTCACACCGGGGAGCTGTTTTTT. It specifies CASSYSGTHTGELFF.

This chain joins TRBV7-9 and TRBJ2-5; maybe TRBD1 (7 bases). The germline V gene encodes CDR1 SEHNR and CDR2 FQNEAQ (reference sequence). Deletions cut 8 bases from V and 5 bases from J, with 12 bases between. CDR3 length equals 12 residues. The CDR3 DNA reads TGTGCCAGCGGCAGGGGGGACGAGACCCAGTACTTC. It translates to CASGRGDETQYF.

CDR3 DNA: TGTGCCTGGAGTCCACGCCGGGGGTCCTACGAGCAGTACGTC. Protein sequence: CAWSPRRGSYEQYV. The chain carries TRBV30 and TRBJ2-7; D possibly corresponds to TRBD2 (6 bases). Germline V lookup: CDR1 GTSNPN, CDR2 SVGIG (reference sequence). There are 14 residues in the CDR3. The germline V and J ends were trimmed by 2 bases and 1 base, with 12 bases remaining between them.

This clone occurred once. The gene calls are TRBV27 and TRBJ2-1; 8 bases are shared with TRBD2. The CDR3 has 15 residues. Trimming removed 4 bases from V and 2 bases from J; junction bases left unmatched: 4. Germline CDR1 is MNHEY and CDR2 is SMNVEV (reference sequence). The CDR3 spells CASSSPGGAYNEQFF. The CDR3 region has the DNA TGTGCCAGCAGTTCGCCGGGGGGGGCCTACAATGAGCAGTTCTTC.